These 28 T cell receptor beta chains share one sample of origin, sequenced in a study of Ad26.COV2.S vaccination and SARS-CoV-2 variants. The treatment was: some 20 received Ad26.COV2.S at low or high dose, single or two shots; about five received placebo; per-sample allocation not given. Vaccine and placebo recipients were sampled on day 63 after the first injection. Sequencing used immunoSEQ multiplex PCR; TCRdb keeps in-frame clones, though not all of them. Among about 400,000 clones listed, roughly four fifths were seen once. The sequenced sample was peripheral blood, obtained in a trial of Ad26.COV2.S vaccine versus placebo. The receptors derive from a person aged 18-60 years who received the Ad26.COV2.S COVID-19 vaccine or a placebo.

The V and J genes are TRBV7-2 and TRBJ2-7; perhaps D is TRBD1 or TRBD2 (5 bases each). Germline CDR1 reads SGHTA; CDR2 reads FQGNSA. V lost 1 base and J lost 2, with 12 bases in between. This CDR3 is built from 15 residues. The CDR3 region is CASSLGDGMPYEQYF. The CDR3 nucleotides read TGTGCCAGCAGCTTAGGGGACGGAATGCCCTACGAGCAGTACTTC.

As concerns this clone: Other DNA sequences in this specimen translate into the identical CDR3. The rearrangement uses TRBV5-1 and TRBJ2-1, with 7 bases fitting TRBD2. The ends lost 2 bases at V and 0 bases at J; junction bases unmatched: 2. The germline gives CDR1 SGHRS, CDR2 YFSETQ. The CDR3 runs to 15 residues. The CDR3 reads CASSFGGSSYNEQFF. CDR3 bases: TGCGCCAGCAGCTTCGGGGGGAGCTCCTACAATGAGCAGTTCTTC.

This chain connects TRBV7-3 to TRBJ2-3; D uncertain. The length of the CDR3 is 12 residues. The germline V gene encodes CDR1 SGHTA and CDR2 FQGTGA. The V and J ends lost 4 bases and 9 bases respectively, with 11 bases between them. CDR3 sequence: CASSSPPGTQYF. CDR3 bases: TGTGCCAGCAGCTCCCCTCCCGGGACGCAGTATTTT.

V gene TRBV28 combines with J gene TRBJ1-4; D is undetermined. Germline CDR1 and CDR2: MDHEN and SYDVKM. V lost 2 bases and J 4 bases, leaving 8 bases between the germline ends. The CDR3 extends over 14 amino acids. CDR3 nucleotides: TGTGCCAGCAGTTTAAATGGGTATAATGAAAAACTGTTTTTT. Amino acid sequence: CASSLNGYNEKLFF.

The chain couples TRBV5-1 to TRBJ2-1; D not resolved. V lost 4 bases to trimming and J lost 6 bases, with 17 bases between them. Germline V gives CDR1 SGHRS, CDR2 YFSETQ. This CDR3 spans 15 amino acids. For the CDR3, the DNA is TGCGCCAGCAGCCTGCGTAGAGTAGGTCCCAATGAGCAGTTCTTC. Translating gives CASSLRRVGPNEQFF.

The V gene is TRBV13, the J gene TRBJ2-3; 8 bases align to TRBD2. The CDR3 extends over 16 amino acids. CDR1 and CDR2 (germline): PRHDT, FYEKMQ (reference sequence). V shed 6 bases and J 3 bases; nucleotides not matched to a gene: 11. CDR3 loop: CASRRAGVVETDTQYF. In DNA, the CDR3 is TGTGCCAGCAGGAGAGCGGGAGTAGTCGAGACAGATACGCAGTATTTT. Together with reference TRBV13 and TRBJ2-3, the CDR3 gives the full variable domain: AAGVIQSPRHLIKEKRETATLKCYPIPRHDTVYWYQQGPGQDPQFLISFYEKMQSDKGSIPDRFSAQQFSDYHSELNMSSLELGDSALYFCASRRAGVVETDTQYFGPGTRLTVL.

This clone was detected a few times. The J gene is TRBJ2-2, the V gene TRBV18; D gene ambiguous. The length of the CDR3 is 17 residues. The germline V and J ends were trimmed by 1 base and 1 base, with 13 bases remaining between them. CDR1 is KGHSH and CDR2 is LQKENI in the germline V gene. The CDR3 DNA is TGTGCCAGCTCACCACAAAGAAAAGACCGGAACACCGGGGAGCTGTTTTTT. It specifies CASSPQRKDRNTGELFF.

This rearrangement joins TRBV4-1 to TRBJ1-1, with TRBD1 matching 9 bases. The germline V gene has CDR1 MGHRA and CDR2 YSYEKL. The CDR3 runs to 15 residues. V shed 0 bases, J shed 3 bases, and the junction held 2 bases outside the gene matches. The CDR3 sequence: CASSQETGGYTEAFF. The DNA of the CDR3 is TGCGCCAGCAGCCAAGAGACAGGGGGGTACACTGAAGCTTTCTTT.

This sequence joins TRBV7-8 and TRBJ2-1, with D unresolved. Germline CDR1 and CDR2: SGHVS and FQNEAQ. V was trimmed by 5 bases and J by 13 bases, leaving 12 bases between them. The CDR3 consists of 11 residues. CDR3 loop: CASSQNRAQFF. The CDR3 nucleotides are TGTGCCAGCAGCCAAAACCGGGCCCAGTTCTTC.

This sequence joins TRBV5-5 and TRBJ2-1; the D gene is possibly TRBD2 (5 bases). The CDR3 has 11 residues. Germline V gene sequence: CDR1 SGHKS, CDR2 YYEKEE (reference sequence). V was clipped by 4 bases and J by 8 bases, with 7 bases between them. The CDR3 DNA reads TGTGCCAGCAGCCCCGGGGATGAGCAGTTCTTC. Protein: CASSPGDEQFF. Drawing the rest from reference TRBV5-5 and TRBJ2-1, the complete variable domain is DAGVTQSPTHLIKTRGQQVTLRCSPISGHKSVSWYQQVLGQGPQFIFQYYEKEERGRGNFPDRFSARQFPNYSSELNVNALLLGDSALYLCASSPGDEQFFGPGTRLTVL.

The rearrangement uses TRBV5-4 and TRBJ1-2, with D possibly being TRBD1 (5 bases). CDR3 length: 13 residues. V was pared by 5 bases and J by 4 bases, with 12 bases between. Germline CDR1 reads SGHNT; CDR2 reads YYREEE (reference sequence). CDR3 sequence reads: CASRLHGAYGYTF. In nucleotides, the CDR3 is TGTGCCAGCAGGCTTCACGGGGCCTATGGCTACACCTTC.

V gene TRBV6-1 combines with J gene TRBJ2-1; no clear D gene. The V end lost 3 bases, the J end lost 4 bases, and 7 bases lay between the germline ends. The germline V gene encodes CDR1 MNHNS and CDR2 SASEGT. The CDR3 is 13 amino acids. The DNA for the CDR3 is TGTGCCAGCAGTGATTACAGTTACAATGAGCAGTTCTTC. Its protein is CASSDYSYNEQFF.

The chain has TRBV5-4 and TRBJ1-2; D is perhaps TRBD1 (5 bases). Trimming removed 3 bases from V and 3 bases from J, with 21 bases in between. Germline V CDR1 and CDR2: SGHNT, YYREEE (reference sequence). The CDR3 loop spans 17 amino acids. The CDR3 loop is CASSSFGGRGYYYGYTF. The CDR3 DNA is TGTGCCAGCAGCTCTTTCGGGGGGAGGGGTTACTACTATGGCTACACCTTC. Based on the CDR3 plus reference TRBV5-4 and TRBJ1-2, the full variable domain is ETGVTQSPTHLIKTRGQQVTLRCSSQSGHNTVSWYQQALGQGPQFIFQYYREEENGRGNFPPRFSGLQFPNYSSELNVNALELDDSALYLCASSSFGGRGYYYGYTFGSGTRLTVV.

This sequence joins TRBV9 and TRBJ2-7, with TRBD2 as a possible D gene (6 bases). The CDR3 runs to 13 residues. Per the germline V gene, CDR1 is SGDLS and CDR2 is YYNGEE. V was pared by 0 bases and J by 6 bases, with 10 bases between. CDR3 residues: CASSVARGLEQYF. In DNA, the CDR3 is TGTGCCAGCAGCGTAGCGAGGGGACTCGAGCAGTACTTC.

In the case of this clone: Its ends do not fully match the called genes, so a read error is possible. The rearrangement joins TRBV11-2 to TRBJ2-4; 8 bases agree with TRBD2. The CDR3 contains 13 residues. Germline V lookup: CDR1 SGHAT, CDR2 FQNNGV. The DNA of the CDR3 is TGTGCCAGCAGCTTAGACATTGGCGGGAGGATTCACTTC. Its protein is CASSLDIGGRIHF.

The CDR3 sequence is CASSSVSASGNTIYF. CDR3 sequence (DNA): TGTGCCAGCAGCTCAGTATCGGCCTCTGGAAACACCATATATTTT. The rearrangement uses TRBV7-2 and TRBJ1-3, with D uncertain. The CDR3 is 15 amino acids. Germline V gives CDR1 SGHTA, CDR2 FQGNSA. Trimming pared 4 bases from V and 0 bases from J, leaving 10 bases between.

The genes are TRBV6-5 and TRBJ1-2; D unclear. V dropped 2 bases and J dropped 3 bases, with 7 bases sitting between them. This CDR3 is built from 13 residues. The germline gives CDR1 MNHEY, CDR2 SVGAGI. The CDR3 DNA sequence: TGTGCCAGCAGTTACGTCGCTCACTATGGCTACACCTTC. It is translated as CASSYVAHYGYTF.

The CDR3 region is CASSFSQPGELFF. The CDR3 DNA reads TGCGCCAGCAGCTTTAGTCAACCCGGGGAGCTGTTTTTT. This chain links TRBV5-1 with TRBJ2-2; D uncertain. The germline V and J ends were trimmed by 2 bases and 6 bases, with 8 bases remaining between them. Germline loops: CDR1 SGHRS, CDR2 YFSETQ. This CDR3 region has 13 residues.

A word on this clone: This specimen includes other DNA sequences encoding the same CDR3. The rearrangement uses TRBV7-9 and TRBJ1-1; D is perhaps TRBD1 (5 bases). This CDR3 is 13 amino acids long. Germline CDR1 is SEHNR and CDR2 is FQNEAQ (reference sequence). Trimming took off 4 bases at V and 1 base at J, with 7 bases between the two ends. CDR3 sequence (DNA): TGTGCCAGCAGCTCGCAGGGGAACACTGAAGCTTTCTTT. Encoded protein: CASSSQGNTEAFF.

The chain couples TRBV7-9 to TRBJ2-2; 7 nucleotides line up with TRBD2. Germline loops: CDR1 SEHNR, CDR2 FQNEAQ (reference sequence). The junction had 15 bases not matched to a gene; V was cut back by 5 bases and J by 6 bases. The CDR3 has 17 amino acids. The CDR3: CASSPSPGLRGAGELFF. DNA of the CDR3: TGTGCCAGCAGCCCATCTCCGGGACTACGAGGAGCCGGGGAGCTGTTTTTT.

This clone was detected only once. The CDR3 loop is CASSRESSYNEQFF. CDR3 coding DNA: TGCGCCAGCAGCAGGGAAAGCTCCTACAATGAGCAGTTCTTC. The V and J genes are TRBV5-1 and TRBJ2-1; D remains ambiguous. The ends were cut back, 4 bases at V and 0 bases at J, with 8 bases in the middle. The CDR3 runs 14 residues. Germline-derived CDR1 and CDR2 are SGHRS and YFSETQ.

This chain connects TRBV19 to TRBJ2-1; 9 positions match TRBD2. CDR3 length: 17 amino acids. Germline V gives CDR1 LNHDA, CDR2 SQIVND (reference sequence). Unmatched junction bases numbered 11, after V lost 4 bases and J lost 4 bases. Here the CDR3 DNA reads TGTGCCAGTAGTAGTTCGTACTCTAGCGGGATTTACAATGAGCAGTTCTTC. Its translation: CASSSSYSSGIYNEQFF. Looking up the rest from reference TRBV19 and TRBJ2-1 gives the full variable domain: DGGITQSPKYLFRKEGQNVTLSCEQNLNHDAMYWYRQDPGQGLRLIYYSQIVNDFQKGDIAEGYSVSREKKESFPLTVTSAQKNPTAFYLCASSSSYSSGIYNEQFFGPGTRLTVL.

This chain connects TRBV10-1 to TRBJ2-1; D is uncertain. V was pared by 4 bases and J by 2 bases, with 15 bases between. Germline V lookup: CDR1 WNHNN, CDR2 SYGVQD (reference sequence). The CDR3 runs 16 residues. CDR3 amino acids: CASSGHLDDAYNEQFF. The CDR3 coding sequence is TGCGCCAGCAGTGGCCATCTGGACGATGCCTACAATGAGCAGTTCTTC.

J is TRBJ2-7 and V is TRBV3-1 (or the pseudogene TRBV3-2); TRBD1 matches at 9 bases. The V gene end was trimmed by 4 bases and the J gene end by 3 bases; junction bases not matched to a gene: 7. The length of the CDR3 is 15 residues. Germline-derived CDR1 and CDR2 are LGHDT and YNNKEL (reference sequence). CDR3 bases: TGTGCCAGCAGCCTTGGACAGGGGTTACTCTACGAGCAGTACTTC. Amino acids: CASSLGQGLLYEQYF.

This clone was observed a few times. In DNA form, the CDR3 reads TGTGCCAGCAGTAACCGACAGGGCCCTTATAGCAATCAGCCCCAGCATTTT. This codes for CASSNRQGPYSNQPQHF. The chain recombines TRBV6-2 or TRBV6-3 with TRBJ1-5, with TRBD1 identical over 7 bases. Germline-derived CDR1 and CDR2 are MNHEY and SVGEGT. V was clipped by 5 bases and J by 0 bases; unmatched bases: 10. This CDR3 is 17 amino acids long.

This rearrangement joins TRBV4-3 to TRBJ1-5; D possibly corresponds to TRBD1 (5 bases). CDR3 length: 15 residues. V lost 4 bases to trimming and J lost 4 bases, with 14 bases between them. Germline values: CDR1 LGHNA, CDR2 YSLEER. CDR3 protein: CASSLRSGNNQPQHF. DNA of the CDR3: TGCGCCAGCAGCCTACGATCAGGGAATAATCAGCCCCAGCATTTT.

The chain is built from TRBV21-1 and TRBJ2-4; the DNA was not compared with TRBD2, the D call given in the table. TRBV21-1 is a pseudogene segment. CDR3 length: 20 residues. The chain's CDR3 is CASSIGVKSGSDLAKNIQYF. DNA for the CDR3: TGTGCCAGCAGCATAGGGGTCAAGAGCGGGAGTGACCTAGCCAAAAACATTCAGTACTTC.

J is TRBJ1-2 and V is TRBV5-1; D perhaps matches TRBD1 (5 bases). Germline V CDR1 and CDR2: SGHRS, YFSETQ. V was trimmed by 1 base and J by 8 bases, leaving 15 bases between them. The CDR3 consists of 14 residues. DNA of the CDR3: TGCGCCAGCAGCTTGTCCCCAGGGAGAGAAGGCTACACCTTC. Its protein product is CASSLSPGREGYTF.